A single sample gave rise to the 8 T cell receptor beta chains below, sequenced in a study of neurological immune-mediated disorders. Regarding time point: technical triplicate 1. Via MiXCR, TCRdb re-called the 5' RACE reads, giving one row per CDR3 protein. Of more than 20,000 distinct CDR3 sequences listed, around 13% are singletons. The material sequenced was CD4+ T cells from blood. These receptors were collected from a female donor with HTLV-1-associated myelopathy (HAM/TSP).

This clonotype was observed many times. The chain uses TRBV5-4 and TRBJ2-2; 13 bases align to TRBD2. This CDR3 spans 16 amino acids. Germline lookup yields CDR1 SGHNT and CDR2 YYREEE (reference sequence). V shed 4 bases and J 4 bases; nucleotides not matched to a gene: 4. The CDR3 loop reads CASSPGTSGVTGELFF. The CDR3 nucleotides read TGTGCCAGCAGCCCCGGGACTAGCGGGGTCACCGGGGAGCTGTTTTTT.

This clonotype was picked up many times. V is TRBV19 and J is TRBJ2-1, with 9 bases identical to TRBD2. This CDR3 is 14 amino acids long. J gave up 6 bases and V 3 bases, and 3 bases lay outside the gene matches. Germline V CDR1 and CDR2: LNHDA, SQIVND (reference sequence). CDR3 DNA sequence: TGTGCCAGTAGTATTGCGGGAGGGCCCAATGAGCAGTTCTTC. Encoded protein: CASSIAGGPNEQFF.

This clonotype has at least ten counts. This sequence joins TRBV20-1 and TRBJ1-4, with 7 bases lining up with TRBD1. This CDR3 is 14 amino acids long. V gave up 5 bases and J gave up 5 bases; unmatched junction bases: 8. Per germline, CDR1 DFQATT and CDR2 SNEGSKA (reference sequence). The CDR3 DNA reads as TGCAGTGCTTTGACGGACAGGAAGAATGAAAAACTGTTTTTT. Its translation: CSALTDRKNEKLFF.

This clonotype was observed many times. The chain combines TRBV3-1 with TRBJ2-1, with TRBD2 matching over 10 bases. CDR1 and CDR2 (germline): LGHDT, YNNKEL (reference sequence). V trimming: 0 bases; J trimming: 8 bases; junction bases outside the gene matches: 4. The CDR3 spans 15 residues. The CDR3 DNA reads TGTGCCAGCAGCCAAGAAACTAGCGGGGCGGATGAGCAGTTCTTC. This codes for CASSQETSGADEQFF.

By share of the sample, this clonotype is medium-sized. This sequence joins TRBV10-3 and TRBJ2-7; no definite D call. The CDR3 totals 13 residues. From germline, CDR1 is ENHRY and CDR2 SYGVKD. The V end lost 6 bases, the J end lost 0 bases, and 9 bases lay between the germline ends. The CDR3 DNA sequence: TGTGCCATCAGACAGTCTAGCTCCTACGAGCAGTACTTC. Translation: CAIRQSSSYEQYF.

This clonotype was detected ten times or more. This chain connects TRBV29-1 to TRBJ2-3; TRBD2 agrees at 7 bases. The germline V gene encodes CDR1 SQVTM and CDR2 ANQGSEA. The trim removed 6 bases at V and 5 bases at J, leaving 11 bases unmatched. This CDR3 spans 14 amino acids. CDR3 nucleotides: TGCAGCGTCCTAGAACGGGGGGTAGGAGATACGCAGTATTTT. Its translation is CSVLERGVGDTQYF.

There are many counts of this clonotype. J is TRBJ2-3 and V is TRBV29-1, with D hard to call. CDR3 length: 11 amino acids. Trimming left V 7 bases short and J 2 bases short, with 7 bases between. The germline V gene encodes CDR1 SQVTM and CDR2 ANQGSEA. The CDR3, as DNA: TGCAGCGGGGCTTTCACAGATACGCAGTATTTT. Its translation: CSGAFTDTQYF.

In this sample, this clonotype turned up many times. The chain uses TRBV5-1 and TRBJ2-4; 11 bases map to TRBD1. CDR1 and CDR2 from the germline V gene are SGHRS and YFSETQ. Unmatched junction bases numbered 4, after V lost 3 bases and J lost 8 bases. The CDR3 consists of 14 residues. The CDR3 region is CASSSGTGGDIQYF. The CDR3 nucleotides read TGCGCCAGCAGCTCCGGGACAGGGGGGGACATTCAGTACTTC.